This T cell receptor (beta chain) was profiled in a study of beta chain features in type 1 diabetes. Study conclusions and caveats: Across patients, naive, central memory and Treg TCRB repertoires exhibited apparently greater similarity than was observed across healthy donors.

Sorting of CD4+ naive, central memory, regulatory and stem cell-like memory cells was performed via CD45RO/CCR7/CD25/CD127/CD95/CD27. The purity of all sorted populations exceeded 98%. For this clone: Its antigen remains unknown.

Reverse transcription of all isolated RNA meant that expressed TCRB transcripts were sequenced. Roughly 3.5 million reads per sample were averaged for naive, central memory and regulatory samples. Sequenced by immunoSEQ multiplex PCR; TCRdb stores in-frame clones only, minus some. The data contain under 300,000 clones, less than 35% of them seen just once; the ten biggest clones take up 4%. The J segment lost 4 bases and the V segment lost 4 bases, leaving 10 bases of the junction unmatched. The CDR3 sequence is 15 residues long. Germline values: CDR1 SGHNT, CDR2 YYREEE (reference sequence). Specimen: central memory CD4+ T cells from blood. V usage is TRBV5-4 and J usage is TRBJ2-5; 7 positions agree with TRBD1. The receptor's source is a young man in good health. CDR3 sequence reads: CASSQGTAPIETQYF. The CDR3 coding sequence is TGTGCCAGCAGCCAAGGGACAGCCCCAATAGAGACCCAGTACTTC. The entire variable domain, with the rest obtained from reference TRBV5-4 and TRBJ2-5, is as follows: ETGVTQSPTHLIKTRGQQVTLRCSSQSGHNTVSWYQQALGQGPQFIFQYYREEENGRGNFPPRFSGLQFPNYSSELNVNALELDDSALYLCASSQGTAPIETQYFGPGTRLLVL.